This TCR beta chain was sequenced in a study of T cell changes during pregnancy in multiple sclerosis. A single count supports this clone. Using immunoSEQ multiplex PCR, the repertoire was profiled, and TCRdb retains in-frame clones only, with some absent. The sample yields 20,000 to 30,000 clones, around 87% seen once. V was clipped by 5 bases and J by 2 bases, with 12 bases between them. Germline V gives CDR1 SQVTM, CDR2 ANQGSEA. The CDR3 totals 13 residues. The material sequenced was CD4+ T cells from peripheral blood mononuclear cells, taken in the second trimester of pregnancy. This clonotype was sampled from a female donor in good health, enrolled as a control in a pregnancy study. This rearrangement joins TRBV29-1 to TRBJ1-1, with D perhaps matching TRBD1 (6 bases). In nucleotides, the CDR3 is TGCAGCGTTAGACAGGCCCCCAACACTGAAGCTTTCTTT. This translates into CSVRQAPNTEAFF.